A single TCR beta chain is shown here with its context. This record comes from a study of blood T cell repertoires in COVID-19. On the study more broadly: Both acute and convalescent COVID-19 samples were obtained from the United States, Italy and Spain.

How the authors handled the data: Using reference gene primer amplification, nucleated cell counts were estimated. Sequencing used immunoSEQ multiplex PCR; TCRdb keeps in-frame clones, though not all of them. V and J calls and clone size are as listed in that table; D and trimming were resolved from the DNA. Among 200,000 to 250,000 clones listed, roughly 88% were seen once. The sequence came from a man aged 25-40 years who had recovered from COVID-19. Specimen: peripheral blood.

DNA for the CDR3: TGTGCCAGCAGCCACCTCCTAGCTAACTATGGCTACACCTTC. This codes for CASSHLLANYGYTF. The chain couples TRBV5-6 to TRBJ1-2; D unresolved. The V and J ends lost 4 bases and 0 bases respectively, with 10 bases between them. Per germline, CDR1 SGHDT and CDR2 YYEEEE. This CDR3 contains 14 residues.